This T cell receptor (beta chain) appears in the sequencing data of a study of blood T cell repertoires in COVID-19. Libraries were prepared by immunoSEQ multiplex PCR; TCRdb keeps only in-frame clonotypes and omits some of them. The sample yields about 370,000 clones, 80% to 90% seen once. Assignment of participants to cohorts was predicated upon participant-reported clinical history. Two negative PCRs, clearance, or symptom resolution had been documented for recovered Cohort 3 donors. The TCR originated in a man between 18 and 35 years old who had recovered from COVID-19. The sequenced material came from PBMCs or T cells enriched from blood (not recorded which).

CDR3 loop: CASSQERGRGKVNEQFF. As DNA, the CDR3 is TGCGCCAGCAGCCAAGAAAGGGGCAGGGGGAAGGTCAATGAGCAGTTCTTC. J is TRBJ2-1 and V is TRBV4-3; TRBD1 agrees at 7 bases. CDR3 size: 17 residues. CDR1 is LGHNA and CDR2 is YSLEER in the germline V gene. The J segment lost 6 bases and the V segment lost 0 bases, leaving 11 bases of the junction unmatched.